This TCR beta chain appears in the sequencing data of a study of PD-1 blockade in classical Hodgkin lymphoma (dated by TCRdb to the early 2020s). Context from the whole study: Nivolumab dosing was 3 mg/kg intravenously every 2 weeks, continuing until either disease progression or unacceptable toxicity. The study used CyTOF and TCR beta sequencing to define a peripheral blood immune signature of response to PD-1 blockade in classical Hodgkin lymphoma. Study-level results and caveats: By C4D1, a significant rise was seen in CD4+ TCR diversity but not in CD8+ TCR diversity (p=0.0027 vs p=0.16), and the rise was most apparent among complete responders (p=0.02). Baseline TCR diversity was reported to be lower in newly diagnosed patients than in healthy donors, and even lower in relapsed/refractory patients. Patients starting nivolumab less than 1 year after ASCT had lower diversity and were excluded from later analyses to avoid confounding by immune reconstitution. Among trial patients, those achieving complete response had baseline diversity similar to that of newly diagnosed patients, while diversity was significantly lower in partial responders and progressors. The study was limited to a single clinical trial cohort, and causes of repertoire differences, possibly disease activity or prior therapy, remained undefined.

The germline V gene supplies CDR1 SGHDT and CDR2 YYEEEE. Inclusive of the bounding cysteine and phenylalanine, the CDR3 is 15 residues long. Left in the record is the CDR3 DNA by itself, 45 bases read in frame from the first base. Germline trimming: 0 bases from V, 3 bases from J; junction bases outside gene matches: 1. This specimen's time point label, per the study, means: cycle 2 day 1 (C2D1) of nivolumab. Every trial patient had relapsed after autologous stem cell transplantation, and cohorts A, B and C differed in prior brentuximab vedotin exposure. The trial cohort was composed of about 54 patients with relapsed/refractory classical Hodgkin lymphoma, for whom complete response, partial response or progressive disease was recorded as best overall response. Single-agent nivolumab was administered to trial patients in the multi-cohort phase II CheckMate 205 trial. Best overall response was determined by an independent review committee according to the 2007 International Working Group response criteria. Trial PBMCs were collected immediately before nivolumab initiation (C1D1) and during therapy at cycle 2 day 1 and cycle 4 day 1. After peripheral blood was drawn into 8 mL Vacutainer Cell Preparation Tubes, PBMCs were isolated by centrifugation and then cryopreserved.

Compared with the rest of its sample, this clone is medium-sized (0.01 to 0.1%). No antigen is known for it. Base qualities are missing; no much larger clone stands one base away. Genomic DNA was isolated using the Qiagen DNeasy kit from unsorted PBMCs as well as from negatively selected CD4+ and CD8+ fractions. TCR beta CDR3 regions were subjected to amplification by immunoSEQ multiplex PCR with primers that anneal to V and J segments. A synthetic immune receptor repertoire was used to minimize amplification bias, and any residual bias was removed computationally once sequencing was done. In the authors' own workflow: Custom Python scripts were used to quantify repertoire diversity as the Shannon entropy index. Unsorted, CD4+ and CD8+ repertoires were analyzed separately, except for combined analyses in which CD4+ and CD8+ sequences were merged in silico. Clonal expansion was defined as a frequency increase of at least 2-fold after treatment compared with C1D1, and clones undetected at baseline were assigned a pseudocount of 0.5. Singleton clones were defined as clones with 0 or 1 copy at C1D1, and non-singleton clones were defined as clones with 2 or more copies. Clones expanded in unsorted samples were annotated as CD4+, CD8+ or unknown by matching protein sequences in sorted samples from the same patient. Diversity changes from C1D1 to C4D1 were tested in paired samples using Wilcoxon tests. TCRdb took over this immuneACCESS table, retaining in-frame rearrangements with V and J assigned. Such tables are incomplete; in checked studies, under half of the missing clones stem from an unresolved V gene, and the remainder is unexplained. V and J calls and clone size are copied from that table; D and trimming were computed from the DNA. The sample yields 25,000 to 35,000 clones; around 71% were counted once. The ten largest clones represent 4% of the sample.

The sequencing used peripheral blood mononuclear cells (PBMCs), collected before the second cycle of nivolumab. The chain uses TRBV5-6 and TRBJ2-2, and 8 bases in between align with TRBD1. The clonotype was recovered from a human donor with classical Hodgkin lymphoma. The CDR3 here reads CASSLVQGDTGELFF. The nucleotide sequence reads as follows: TGTGCCAGCAGCTTGGTACAGGGGGACACCGGGGAGCTGTTTTTT. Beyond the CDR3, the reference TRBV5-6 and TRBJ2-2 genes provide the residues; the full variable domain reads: DAGVTQSPTHLIKTRGQQVTLRCSPKSGHDTVSWYQQALGQGPQFIFQYYEEEERQRGNFPDRFSGHQFPNYSSELNVNALLLGDSALYLCASSLVQGDTGELFFGEGSRLTVL.